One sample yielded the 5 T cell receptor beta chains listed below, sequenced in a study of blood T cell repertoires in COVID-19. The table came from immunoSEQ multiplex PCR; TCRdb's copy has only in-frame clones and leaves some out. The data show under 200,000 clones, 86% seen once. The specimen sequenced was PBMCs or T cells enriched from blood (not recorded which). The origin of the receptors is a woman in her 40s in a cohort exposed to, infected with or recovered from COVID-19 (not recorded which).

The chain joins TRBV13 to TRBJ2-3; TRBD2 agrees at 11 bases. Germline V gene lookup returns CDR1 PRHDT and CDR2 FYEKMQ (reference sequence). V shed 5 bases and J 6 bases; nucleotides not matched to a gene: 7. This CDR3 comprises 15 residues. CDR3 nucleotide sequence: TGTGCCAGCAGCACCTTAGCGGGGGGGCTGGATACGCAGTATTTT. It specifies CASSTLAGGLDTQYF.

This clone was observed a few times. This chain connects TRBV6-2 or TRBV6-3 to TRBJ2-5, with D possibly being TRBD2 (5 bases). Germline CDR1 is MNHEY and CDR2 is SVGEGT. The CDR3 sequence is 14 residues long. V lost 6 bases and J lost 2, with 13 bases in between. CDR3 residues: CASSARTLQETQYF. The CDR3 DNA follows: TGTGCCAGCAGCGCACGGACTCTACAAGAGACCCAGTACTTC.

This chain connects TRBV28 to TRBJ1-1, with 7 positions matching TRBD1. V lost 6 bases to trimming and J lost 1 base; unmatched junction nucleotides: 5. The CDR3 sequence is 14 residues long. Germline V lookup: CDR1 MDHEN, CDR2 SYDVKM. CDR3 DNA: TGTGCCAGCAGGGAGACAGGGTCGAACACTGAAGCTTTCTTT. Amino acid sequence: CASRETGSNTEAFF.

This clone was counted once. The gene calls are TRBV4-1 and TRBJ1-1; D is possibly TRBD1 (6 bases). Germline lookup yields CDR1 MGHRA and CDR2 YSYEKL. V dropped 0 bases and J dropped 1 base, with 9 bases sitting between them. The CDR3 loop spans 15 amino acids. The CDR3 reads CASSQEPQGNTEAFF. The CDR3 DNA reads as TGCGCCAGCAGCCAAGAACCACAGGGGAACACTGAAGCTTTCTTT.

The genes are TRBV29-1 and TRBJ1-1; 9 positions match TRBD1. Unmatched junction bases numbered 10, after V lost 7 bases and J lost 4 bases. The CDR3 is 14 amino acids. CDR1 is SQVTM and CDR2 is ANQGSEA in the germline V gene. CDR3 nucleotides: TGCAGCGCAGAAACAGGGGGCAGGGGCACTGAAGCTTTCTTT. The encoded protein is CSAETGGRGTEAFF.